This T cell receptor beta chain is drawn from a study of blood T cell repertoires in COVID-19. Only in-frame clones appear in the TCRdb table, and some are missing; sequencing was by immunoSEQ multiplex PCR. The sample carries approximately 150,000 clones, 82% recorded once. CDR1 SGDLS and CDR2 YYNGEE come from the germline V gene. The germline V and J ends were trimmed by 2 bases and 7 bases, with 16 bases remaining between them. There are 15 residues in the CDR3. The rearrangement joins TRBV9 to TRBJ1-3, with a weak D call TRBD1 (5 bases). The TCR comes from a human donor with acute or convalescent COVID-19. The donor label of this sample is uncertain. The sequenced sample was peripheral blood. CDR3 in DNA: TGTGCCAGCAGCGTCCGGTCCCAACCAGGGAACACCATATATTTT. Its protein is CASSVRSQPGNTIYF.